This record looks at one TCR beta chain sequence and its context. The source of the sample is a study of blood T cell repertoires in COVID-19. Study details: PBMCs, B-cell-depleted T cells, or T cells provided the cDNA or gDNA that made up the material.

Germline CDR1 reads ENHRY; CDR2 reads SYGVKD. The CDR3 loop spans 17 amino acids. The V end was cut by 7 bases, the J end by 1 base, with 22 bases between. Clones were sequenced by immunoSEQ multiplex PCR, and TCRdb holds only the in-frame ones, with some missing. Of under 150,000 clones in the sample, 84% were seen once. The chain couples TRBV10-3 to TRBJ1-1; D is perhaps TRBD1 (5 bases). Sequencing was carried out using peripheral blood. The receptor's source is a man aged 60-69 years with acute or convalescent COVID-19. The CDR3 sequence: CAITLGGPSGGNTEAFF. The CDR3 coding sequence is TGTGCCATCACCCTCGGGGGACCTAGCGGGGGGAACACTGAAGCTTTCTTT.